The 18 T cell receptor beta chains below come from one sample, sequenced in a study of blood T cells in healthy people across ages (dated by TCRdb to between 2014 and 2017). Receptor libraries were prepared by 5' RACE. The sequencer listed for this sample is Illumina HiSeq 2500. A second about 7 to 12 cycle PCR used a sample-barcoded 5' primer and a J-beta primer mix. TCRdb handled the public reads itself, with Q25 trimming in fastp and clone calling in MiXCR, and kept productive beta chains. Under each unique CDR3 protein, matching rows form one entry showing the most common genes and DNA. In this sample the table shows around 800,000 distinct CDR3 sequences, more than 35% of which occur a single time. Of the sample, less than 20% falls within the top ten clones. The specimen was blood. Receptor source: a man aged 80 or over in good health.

The CDR3 loop reads CAWSRGSLGYGYTF. In DNA form, the CDR3 reads TGTGCCTGGAGCAGGGGCTCCCTTGGGTATGGCTACACCTTC. J is TRBJ1-2 and V is TRBV30; TRBD1 is a possible D gene (6 bases). The CDR3 is 14 residues long. The ends were cut back, 3 bases at V and 5 bases at J, with 16 bases in the middle. The germline gives CDR1 GTSNPN, CDR2 SVGIG (reference sequence).

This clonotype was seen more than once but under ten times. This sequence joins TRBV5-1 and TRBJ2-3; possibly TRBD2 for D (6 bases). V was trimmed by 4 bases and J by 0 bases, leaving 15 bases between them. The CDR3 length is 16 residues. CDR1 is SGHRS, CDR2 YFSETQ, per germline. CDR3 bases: TGCGCCAGCAGCCAGCTATTGAGCGGGAGCACAGATACGCAGTATTTT. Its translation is CASSQLLSGSTDTQYF.

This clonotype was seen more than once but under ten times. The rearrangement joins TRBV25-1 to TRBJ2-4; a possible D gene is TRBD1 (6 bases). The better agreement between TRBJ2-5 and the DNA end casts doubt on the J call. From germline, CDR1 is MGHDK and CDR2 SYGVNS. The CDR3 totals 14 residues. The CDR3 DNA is TGTGCCAGCAGTGAAACAGGGTGGCAAGAGACCCAGTACTTC. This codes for CASSETGWQETQYF.

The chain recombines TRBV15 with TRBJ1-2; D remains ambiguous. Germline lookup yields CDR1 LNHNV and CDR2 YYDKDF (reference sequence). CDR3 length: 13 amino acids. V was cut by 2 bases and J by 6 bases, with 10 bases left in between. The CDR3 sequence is CATSRSTGNGYTF. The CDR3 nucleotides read TGTGCCACCAGCAGATCGACCGGGAATGGCTACACCTTC.

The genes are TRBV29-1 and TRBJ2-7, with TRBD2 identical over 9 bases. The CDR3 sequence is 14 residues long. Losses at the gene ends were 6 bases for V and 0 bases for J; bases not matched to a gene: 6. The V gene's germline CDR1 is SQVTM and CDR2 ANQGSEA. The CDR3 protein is CSVDLAGSSYEQYF. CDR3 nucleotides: TGCAGCGTCGACCTAGCGGGAAGCTCCTACGAGCAGTACTTC.

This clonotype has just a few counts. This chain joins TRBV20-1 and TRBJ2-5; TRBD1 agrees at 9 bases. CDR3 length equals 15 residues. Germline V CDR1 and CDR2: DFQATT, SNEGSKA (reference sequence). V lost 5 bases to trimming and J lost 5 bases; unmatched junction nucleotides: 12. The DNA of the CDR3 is TGCAGTGCTGCCCTGGGACAGGGCCTTAGGGAGACCCAGTACTTC. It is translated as CSAALGQGLRETQYF.

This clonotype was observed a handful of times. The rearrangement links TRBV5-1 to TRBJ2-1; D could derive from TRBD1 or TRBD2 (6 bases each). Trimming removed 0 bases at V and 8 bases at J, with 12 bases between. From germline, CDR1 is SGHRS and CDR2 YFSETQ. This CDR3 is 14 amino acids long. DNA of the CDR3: TGCGCCAGCAGCTTGGGGGCGGAGGGGGATGAGCAGTTCTTC. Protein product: CASSLGAEGDEQFF.

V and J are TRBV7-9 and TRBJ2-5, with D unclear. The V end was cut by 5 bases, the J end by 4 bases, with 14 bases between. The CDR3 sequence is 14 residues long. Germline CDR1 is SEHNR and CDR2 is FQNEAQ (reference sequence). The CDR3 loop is CASSLTLSGETQYF. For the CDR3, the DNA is TGTGCCAGCAGCCTGACCCTCTCAGGAGAGACCCAGTACTTC.

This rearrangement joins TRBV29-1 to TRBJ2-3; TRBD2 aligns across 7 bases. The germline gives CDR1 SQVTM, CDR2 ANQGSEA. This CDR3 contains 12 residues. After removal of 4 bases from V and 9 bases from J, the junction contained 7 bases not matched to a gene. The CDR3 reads CSVAREVRTQYF. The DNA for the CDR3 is TGCAGCGTTGCCCGGGAGGTGCGGACGCAGTATTTT.

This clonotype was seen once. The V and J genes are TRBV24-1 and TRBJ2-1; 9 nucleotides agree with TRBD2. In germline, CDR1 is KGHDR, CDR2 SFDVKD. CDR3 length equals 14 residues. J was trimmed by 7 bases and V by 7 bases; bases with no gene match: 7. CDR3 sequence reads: CATSELAGRNEQFF. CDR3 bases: TGTGCCACCAGCGAGCTAGCGGGGCGGAATGAGCAGTTCTTC.

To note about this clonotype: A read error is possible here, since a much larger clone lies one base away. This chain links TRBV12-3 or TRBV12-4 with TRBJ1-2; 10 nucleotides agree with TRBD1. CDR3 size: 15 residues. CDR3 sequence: CASSLGQGVTYGHTF. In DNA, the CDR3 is TGTGCCAGCAGTCTCGGACAGGGGGTGACCTATGGCCACACCTTC.

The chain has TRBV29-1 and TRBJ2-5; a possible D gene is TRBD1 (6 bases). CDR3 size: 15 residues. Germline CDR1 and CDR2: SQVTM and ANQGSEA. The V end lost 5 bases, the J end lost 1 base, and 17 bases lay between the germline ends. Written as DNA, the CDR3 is TGCAGCGTTAGGATTGGGACAAACCCCCAAGAGACCCAGTACTTC. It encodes CSVRIGTNPQETQYF.

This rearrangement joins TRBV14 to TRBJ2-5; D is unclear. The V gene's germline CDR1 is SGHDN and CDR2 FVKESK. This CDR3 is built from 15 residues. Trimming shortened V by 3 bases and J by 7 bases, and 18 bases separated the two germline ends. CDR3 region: CASSQSRLEMWTQYF. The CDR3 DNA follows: TGTGCCAGCAGCCAGTCCAGGCTCGAGATGTGGACCCAGTACTTC.

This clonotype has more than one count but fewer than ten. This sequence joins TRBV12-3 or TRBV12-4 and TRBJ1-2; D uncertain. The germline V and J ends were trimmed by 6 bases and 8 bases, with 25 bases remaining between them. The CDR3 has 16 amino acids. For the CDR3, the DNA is TGTGCCAGCAGCCTCGGTCTCGGCGGAGCGGGTGGGGGCTACACCTTC. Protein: CASSLGLGGAGGGYTF.

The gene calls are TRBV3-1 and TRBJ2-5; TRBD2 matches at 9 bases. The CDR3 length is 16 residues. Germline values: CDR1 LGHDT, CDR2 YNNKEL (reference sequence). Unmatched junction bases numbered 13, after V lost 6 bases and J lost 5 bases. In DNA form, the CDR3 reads TGTGCCAGCAGTAGAGGACTAGCGAGGACGGACGAGACCCAGTACTTC. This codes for CASSRGLARTDETQYF.

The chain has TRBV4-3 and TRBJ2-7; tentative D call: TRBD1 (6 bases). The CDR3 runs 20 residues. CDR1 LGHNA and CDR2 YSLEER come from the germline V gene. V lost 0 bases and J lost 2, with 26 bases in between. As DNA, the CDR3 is TGCGCCAGCAGCCAAGATTTCAGGGGCTTCGGGTCCGGTAAAGCCTACGAGCAGTACTTC. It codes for CASSQDFRGFGSGKAYEQYF.

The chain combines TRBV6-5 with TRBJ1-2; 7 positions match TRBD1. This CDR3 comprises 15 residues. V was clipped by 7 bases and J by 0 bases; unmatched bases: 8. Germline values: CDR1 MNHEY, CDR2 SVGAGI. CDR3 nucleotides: TGTGCCAGCAAGAAGACCCAGGGGGCTAACTATGGCTACACCTTC. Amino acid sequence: CASKKTQGANYGYTF.

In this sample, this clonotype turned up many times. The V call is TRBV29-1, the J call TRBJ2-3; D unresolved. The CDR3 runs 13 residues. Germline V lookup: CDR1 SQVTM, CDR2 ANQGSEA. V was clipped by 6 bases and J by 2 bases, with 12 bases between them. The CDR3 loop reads CSVQDGYTDTQYF. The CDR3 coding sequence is TGCAGCGTCCAGGACGGATACACAGATACGCAGTATTTT.